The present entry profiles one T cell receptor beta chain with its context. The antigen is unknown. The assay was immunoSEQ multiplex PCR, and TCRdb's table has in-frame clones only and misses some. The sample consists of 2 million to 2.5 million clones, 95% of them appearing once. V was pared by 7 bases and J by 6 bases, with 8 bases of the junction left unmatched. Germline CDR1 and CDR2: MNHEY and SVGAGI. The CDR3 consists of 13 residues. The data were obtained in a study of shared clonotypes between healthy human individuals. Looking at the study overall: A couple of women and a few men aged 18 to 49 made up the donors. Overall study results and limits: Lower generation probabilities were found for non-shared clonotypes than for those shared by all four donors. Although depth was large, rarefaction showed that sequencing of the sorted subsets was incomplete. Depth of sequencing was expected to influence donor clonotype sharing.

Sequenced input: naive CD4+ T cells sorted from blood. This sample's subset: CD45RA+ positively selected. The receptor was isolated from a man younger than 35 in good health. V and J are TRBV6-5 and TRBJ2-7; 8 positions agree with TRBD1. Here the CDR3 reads CASKGQGAGEQYF. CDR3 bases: TGTGCCAGCAAGGGCCAGGGGGCCGGCGAGCAGTACTTC.